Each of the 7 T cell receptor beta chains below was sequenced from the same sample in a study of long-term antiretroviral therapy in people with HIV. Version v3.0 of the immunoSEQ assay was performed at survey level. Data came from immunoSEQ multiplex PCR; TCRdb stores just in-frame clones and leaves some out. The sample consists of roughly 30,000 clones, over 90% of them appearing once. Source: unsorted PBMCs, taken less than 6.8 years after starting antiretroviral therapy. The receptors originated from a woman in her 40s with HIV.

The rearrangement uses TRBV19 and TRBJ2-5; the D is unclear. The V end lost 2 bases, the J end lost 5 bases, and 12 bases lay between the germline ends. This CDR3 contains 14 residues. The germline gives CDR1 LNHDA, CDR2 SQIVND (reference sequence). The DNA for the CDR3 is TGTGCCAGTAGTATATCCTGGGCGTCGGAGACCCAGTACTTC. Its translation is CASSISWASETQYF.

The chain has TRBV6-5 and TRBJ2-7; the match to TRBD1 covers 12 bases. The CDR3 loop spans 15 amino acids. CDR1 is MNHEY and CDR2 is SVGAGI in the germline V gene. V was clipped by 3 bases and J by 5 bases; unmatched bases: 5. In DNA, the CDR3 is TGTGCCAGCAGTTATACGGGACAGGGGGCCCACGAGCAGTACTTC. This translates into CASSYTGQGAHEQYF.

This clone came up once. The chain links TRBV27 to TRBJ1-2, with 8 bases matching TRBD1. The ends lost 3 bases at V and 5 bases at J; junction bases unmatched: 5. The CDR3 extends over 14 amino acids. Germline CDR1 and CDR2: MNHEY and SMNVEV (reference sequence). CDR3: CASSFGTGPYGYTF. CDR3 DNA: TGTGCCAGCAGTTTCGGGACAGGTCCTTATGGCTACACCTTC.

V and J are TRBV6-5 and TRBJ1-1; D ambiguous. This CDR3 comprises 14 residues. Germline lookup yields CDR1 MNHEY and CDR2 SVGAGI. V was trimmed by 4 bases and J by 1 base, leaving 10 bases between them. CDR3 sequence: CASSFKDGNTEAFF. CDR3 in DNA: TGTGCCAGCAGTTTCAAGGACGGGAACACTGAAGCTTTCTTT.

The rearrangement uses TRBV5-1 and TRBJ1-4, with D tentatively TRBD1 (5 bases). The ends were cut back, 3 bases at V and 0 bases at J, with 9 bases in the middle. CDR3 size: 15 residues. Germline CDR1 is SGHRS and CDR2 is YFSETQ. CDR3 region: CASSSTGTTNEKLFF. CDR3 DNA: TGCGCCAGCAGCTCCACAGGCACAACTAATGAAAAACTGTTTTTT.

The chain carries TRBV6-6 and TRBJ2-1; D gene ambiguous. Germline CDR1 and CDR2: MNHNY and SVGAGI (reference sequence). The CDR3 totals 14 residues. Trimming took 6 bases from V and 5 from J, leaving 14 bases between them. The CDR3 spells CASSLPDEDNEQFF. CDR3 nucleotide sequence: TGTGCCAGCAGCTTACCGGACGAGGACAATGAGCAGTTCTTC.

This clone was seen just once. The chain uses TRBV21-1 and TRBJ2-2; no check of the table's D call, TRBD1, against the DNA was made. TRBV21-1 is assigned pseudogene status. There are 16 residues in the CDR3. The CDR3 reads CASSVGDRANTGELFF. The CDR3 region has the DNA TGTGCCAGCAGCGTAGGGGACAGGGCGAACACCGGGGAGCTGTTTTTT.